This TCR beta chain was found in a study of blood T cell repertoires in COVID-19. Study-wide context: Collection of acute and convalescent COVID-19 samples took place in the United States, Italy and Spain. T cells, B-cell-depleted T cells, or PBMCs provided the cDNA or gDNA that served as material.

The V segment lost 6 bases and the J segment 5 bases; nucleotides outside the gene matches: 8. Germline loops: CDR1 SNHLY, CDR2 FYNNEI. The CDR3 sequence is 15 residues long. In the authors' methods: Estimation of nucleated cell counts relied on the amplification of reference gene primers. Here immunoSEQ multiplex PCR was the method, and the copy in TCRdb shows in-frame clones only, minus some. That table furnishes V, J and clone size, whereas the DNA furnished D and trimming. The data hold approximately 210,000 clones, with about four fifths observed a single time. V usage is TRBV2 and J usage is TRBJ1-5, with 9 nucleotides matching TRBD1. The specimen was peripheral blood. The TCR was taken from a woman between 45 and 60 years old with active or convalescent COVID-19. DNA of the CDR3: TGTGCCAGCAGAAAAACAGGGGGCGGCGATCAGCCCCAGCATTTT. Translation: CASRKTGGGDQPQHF.